One sample yielded the 26 T cell receptor beta chains listed below, sequenced in a study of blood T cell repertoires in COVID-19. Clones were sequenced by immunoSEQ multiplex PCR, and TCRdb holds only the in-frame ones, with some missing. In the table there are under 400,000 clones, 80% to 90% of which are singletons. Material for sequencing was PBMCs or T cells enriched from blood (not recorded which). The receptors stem from a woman aged 35 to 49 with acute COVID-19.

There are a few counts of this clone. This chain joins TRBV6-2 or TRBV6-3 and TRBJ2-6, with 7 bases aligning to TRBD1. Losses at the gene ends were 6 bases for V and 2 bases for J; bases not matched to a gene: 13. CDR3 length equals 18 residues. Germline V gene sequence: CDR1 MNHEY, CDR2 SVGEGT. The CDR3 loop reads CASSPGQAGVAGANVLTF. Here the CDR3 DNA reads TGTGCCAGCAGCCCAGGACAGGCTGGGGTCGCTGGGGCCAACGTCCTGACTTTC.

The chain links TRBV11-3 to TRBJ2-1, with 10 bases lining up with TRBD1. This CDR3 contains 16 residues. The germline gives CDR1 SGHNT, CDR2 YENEEA. J lost 2 bases, V lost 1 base, and 2 bases had no gene match. The CDR3 spells CASSLGGQGAYNEQFF. CDR3 coding DNA: TGTGCCAGCAGCTTAGGCGGACAGGGGGCCTACAATGAGCAGTTCTTC.

This rearrangement joins TRBV6-5 to TRBJ1-1; 7 bases fit TRBD1. Per germline, CDR1 MNHEY and CDR2 SVGAGI. The CDR3 consists of 13 residues. Here the CDR3 reads CVTEGAVGTEAFF. For the CDR3, the DNA is TGTGTCACTGAGGGGGCGGTGGGCACTGAAGCTTTCTTT.

The chain combines TRBV12-3 or TRBV12-4 with TRBJ2-7, with 9 positions matching TRBD2. This CDR3 region has 13 residues. The J segment lost 2 bases and the V segment lost 6 bases, leaving 2 bases of the junction unmatched. The CDR3 sequence is CASRREGPYEQYF. CDR3 nucleotide sequence: TGTGCCAGCAGGCGGGAGGGCCCCTACGAGCAGTACTTC.

The genes are TRBV28 and TRBJ2-7; 8 bases line up with TRBD1. The CDR3 is 14 amino acids. With V trimmed by 6 bases and J by 5 bases, 9 bases remained unmatched. The germline V gene has CDR1 MDHEN and CDR2 SYDVKM. The CDR3 sequence: CASRVGQGVNEQYF. CDR3 in DNA: TGTGCCAGCAGGGTCGGACAGGGAGTAAACGAGCAGTACTTC.

The chain recombines TRBV10-3 with TRBJ2-7, with 13 bases that match TRBD2. The CDR3 consists of 16 residues. V lost 4 bases and J lost 6; bases outside the gene matches: 9. The V gene's germline CDR1 is ENHRY and CDR2 SYGVKD. The CDR3 protein is CAISGTSGSWGSEQYF. The CDR3 DNA is TGTGCCATCAGTGGGACTAGCGGGAGTTGGGGCTCCGAGCAGTACTTC.

CDR3 bases: TGTGCCAGCCTGTGGCAGGGAGGGACCGGGGAGCTGTTTTTT. It translates to CASLWQGGTGELFF. The chain links TRBV19 to TRBJ2-2; 7 bases line up with TRBD2. CDR1 and CDR2 from the germline V gene are LNHDA and SQIVND (reference sequence). V dropped 9 bases and J dropped 5; count of bases not matched to a gene: 9. The CDR3 runs to 14 residues.

The V gene is TRBV27, the J gene TRBJ1-1; 8 bases align to TRBD1. Trimming cost V 3 bases and J 1 base; bases outside gene matches: 10. The germline gives CDR1 MNHEY, CDR2 SMNVEV (reference sequence). This CDR3 has 17 amino acids. The CDR3: CASSLDRARTENTEAFF. Written as DNA, the CDR3 is TGTGCCAGCAGTTTGGACAGGGCCCGGACAGAGAACACTGAAGCTTTCTTT.

The chain joins TRBV7-2 to TRBJ2-5, with D maybe TRBD2 (6 bases). Germline CDR1 SGHTA, CDR2 FQGNSA. CDR3 length: 16 residues. V shed 5 bases and J shed 2 bases, with 18 bases lying between them. CDR3 DNA: TGTGCCAGCAGCCCTTTATCCCGGAGGGGTCAAGAGACCCAGTACTTC. It translates to CASSPLSRRGQETQYF. The whole variable domain, filled in from reference TRBV7-2 and TRBJ2-5, reads GAGVSQSPSNKVTEKGKDVELRCDPISGHTALYWYRQSLGQGLEFLIYFQGNSAPDKSGLPSDRFSAERTGGSVSTLTIQRTQQEDSAVYLCASSPLSRRGQETQYFGPGTRLLVL.

On this clone: The same CDR3 arises from other DNA sequences in this sample as well. V and J are TRBV9 and TRBJ2-4, with 8 bases matching TRBD1. This CDR3 is built from 14 residues. Per germline, CDR1 SGDLS and CDR2 YYNGEE. The V gene end was trimmed by 2 bases and the J gene end by 4 bases; junction bases not matched to a gene: 2. CDR3 sequence: CASSVGTGKNIQYF. The CDR3, as DNA: TGTGCCAGCAGCGTGGGGACAGGAAAAAACATTCAGTACTTC.

V and J are TRBV6-2 or TRBV6-3 and TRBJ2-1; D is undetermined. Germline V gives CDR1 MNHEY, CDR2 SVGEGT. V shed 2 bases and J shed 1 base, with 9 bases lying between them. The CDR3 extends over 15 amino acids. CDR3 in DNA: TGTGCCAGCAGTTACAGCTCTAATTCCTACAATGAGCAGTTCTTC. Amino acid sequence: CASSYSSNSYNEQFF.

As concerns this clone: An end of the junction does not agree with germline; a read error may underlie this. The chain carries TRBV13 and TRBJ2-1, with D possibly being TRBD1 or TRBD2 (6 bases each). The CDR3 contains 15 residues. Germline-derived CDR1 and CDR2 are PRHDT and FYEKMQ (reference sequence). The CDR3 nucleotides read TGTGCCAGCAGCCTAGGGGGGACAAGATACAATGAGCAGTTCTTC. This sequence encodes CASSLGGTRYNEQFF.

This clone was counted between two and nine times. V gene TRBV5-1 combines with J gene TRBJ2-3; 7 bases map to TRBD2. Germline CDR1 reads SGHRS; CDR2 reads YFSETQ. V gave up 4 bases and J gave up 0 bases; unmatched junction bases: 8. The CDR3 length is 16 residues. Here the CDR3 reads CASSPNSGSSTDTQYF. The CDR3, as DNA: TGCGCCAGCAGCCCGAATAGCGGGTCGAGCACAGATACGCAGTATTTT.

CDR3 coding DNA: TGTGCCAGCAGCTTGACCCCCGGGACAGGGATGAGGCAGGATCAGCCCCAGCATTTT. Amino acid sequence: CASSLTPGTGMRQDQPQHF. The V call is TRBV5-8, the J call TRBJ1-5, with 9 bases aligning to TRBD1. Germline V gene sequence: CDR1 SGHTS, CDR2 YDEGEE. V shed 1 base, J shed 5 bases, and the junction held 16 bases outside the gene matches. This CDR3 has 19 amino acids.

V and J are TRBV10-2 and TRBJ1-1, with D hard to call. Germline assignment: CDR1 WSHSY and CDR2 SAAADI. The CDR3 is 14 amino acids. Trimming left V 4 bases short and J 11 bases short, with 20 bases between. The CDR3 DNA reads as TGCGCCAGCAGTGGTCCGACCGGAGAATCTGGGGCTTTCTTT. It is translated as CASSGPTGESGAFF.

CDR3 sequence (DNA): TGCGCCAGCTCCCCAGGACTAGCGAGAACTAGCACAGATACGCAGTATTTT. This translates into CASSPGLARTSTDTQYF. The chain uses TRBV4-1 and TRBJ2-3, with TRBD2 matching 9 bases. J lost 0 bases, V lost 8 bases, and 12 bases had no gene match. Germline-derived CDR1 and CDR2 are MGHRA and YSYEKL. The CDR3 consists of 17 residues.

The rearrangement links TRBV10-3 to TRBJ1-2; 8 bases map to TRBD1. Looked up from germline, CDR1 is ENHRY and CDR2 is SYGVKD. This CDR3 contains 19 residues. Losses at the gene ends were 3 bases for V and 7 bases for J; bases not matched to a gene: 22. In nucleotides, the CDR3 is TGTGCCATCAGTGATAATTCGGCAGGGGGCCCTTTGGTCGGGGCTGGCTACACCTTC. Protein: CAISDNSAGGPLVGAGYTF.

The CDR3 bases are TGTGCCAGCAGCCGAGGACTAGCGGAAGTCTACGAGCAGTACTTC. It codes for CASSRGLAEVYEQYF. The chain employs TRBV6-2 or TRBV6-3 and TRBJ2-7; 10 bases agree with TRBD2. The CDR3 length is 15 residues. J was trimmed by 3 bases and V by 6 bases; bases with no gene match: 8. The germline V gene has CDR1 MNHEY and CDR2 SVGEGT.

This chain joins TRBV5-4 and TRBJ1-4; 7 nucleotides line up with TRBD1. The length of the CDR3 is 17 residues. Germline values: CDR1 SGHNT, CDR2 YYREEE (reference sequence). Losses at the gene ends were 4 bases for V and 8 bases for J; bases not matched to a gene: 17. The CDR3 region has the DNA TGTGCCAGCAGCCCCGGGACAGTTCTAGGGAGAGGGGAAAAACTGTTTTTT. Its protein is CASSPGTVLGRGEKLFF.

The gene calls are TRBV7-2 and TRBJ2-3; TRBD2 matches 8 bases. V lost 0 bases and J lost 2; bases outside the gene matches: 4. This CDR3 comprises 16 residues. Germline V gene data show CDR1 as SGHTA and CDR2 as FQGNSA. The CDR3 DNA reads TGTGCCAGCAGCTTAGCGGGGCGGGGGGTCACAGATACGCAGTATTTT. Protein sequence: CASSLAGRGVTDTQYF. Looking up the rest from reference TRBV7-2 and TRBJ2-3 gives the full variable domain: GAGVSQSPSNKVTEKGKDVELRCDPISGHTALYWYRQSLGQGLEFLIYFQGNSAPDKSGLPSDRFSAERTGGSVSTLTIQRTQQEDSAVYLCASSLAGRGVTDTQYFGPGTRLTVL.

This chain uses TRBV10-3 with TRBJ2-5; no clear D gene. The germline V and J ends were trimmed by 5 bases and 0 bases, with 13 bases remaining between them. The length of the CDR3 is 15 residues. Germline V gene sequence: CDR1 ENHRY, CDR2 SYGVKD. The CDR3 protein is CAISPGGSYQETQYF. The CDR3 region has the DNA TGTGCCATCAGTCCCGGCGGTTCGTACCAAGAGACCCAGTACTTC.

The chain combines TRBV2 with TRBJ1-6; perhaps TRBD1 as D (6 bases). Per germline, CDR1 SNHLY and CDR2 FYNNEI. Deletions cut 7 bases from V and 8 bases from J, with 15 bases between. The CDR3 is 14 amino acids. CDR3 residues: CASNLQGWDSPLHF. CDR3 DNA sequence: TGTGCCAGCAATTTACAGGGCTGGGATTCACCCCTCCACTTT.

The V gene is TRBV2, the J gene TRBJ2-7; no reliable D call. Germline V gene data show CDR1 as SNHLY and CDR2 as FYNNEI. There are 13 residues in the CDR3. V dropped 8 bases and J dropped 4 bases, with 15 bases sitting between them. CDR3 nucleotides: TGTGCCAGCGCAGGCTCCACTCGATACGAGCAGTACTTC. Translated, it gives CASAGSTRYEQYF.

The J gene is TRBJ1-2, the V gene TRBV6-4; 7 bases fit TRBD1. CDR1 and CDR2 (germline): MRHNA, SNTAGT. The CDR3 spans 13 residues. The J segment lost 4 bases and the V segment lost 3 bases, leaving 2 bases of the junction unmatched. CDR3 protein: CASSEQGSYGYTF. The CDR3 DNA reads TGTGCCAGCAGTGAACAGGGGTCCTATGGCTACACCTTC.

This chain joins TRBV19 and TRBJ1-2; 9 nucleotides agree with TRBD1. Germline V gives CDR1 LNHDA, CDR2 SQIVND (reference sequence). After removal of 8 bases from V and 6 bases from J, the junction contained 4 bases not matched to a gene. CDR3 length equals 12 residues. Here the CDR3 reads CASVTGGHGYTF. CDR3 nucleotide sequence: TGTGCCAGTGTTACAGGGGGCCATGGCTACACCTTC. The full variable domain, completed using reference TRBV19 and TRBJ1-2, is DGGITQSPKYLFRKEGQNVTLSCEQNLNHDAMYWYRQDPGQGLRLIYYSQIVNDFQKGDIAEGYSVSREKKESFPLTVTSAQKNPTAFYLCASVTGGHGYTFGSGTRLTVV.

The J gene is TRBJ1-3, the V gene TRBV5-6; D possibly corresponds to TRBD1 (6 bases). This CDR3 spans 15 amino acids. V was shortened by 0 bases and J by 4 bases, with 11 bases between the two germline ends. Germline values: CDR1 SGHDT, CDR2 YYEEEE. This chain's CDR3 is CASSLEAQGGNTIYF. CDR3 in DNA: TGTGCCAGCAGCTTGGAGGCCCAGGGGGGAAACACCATATATTTT.